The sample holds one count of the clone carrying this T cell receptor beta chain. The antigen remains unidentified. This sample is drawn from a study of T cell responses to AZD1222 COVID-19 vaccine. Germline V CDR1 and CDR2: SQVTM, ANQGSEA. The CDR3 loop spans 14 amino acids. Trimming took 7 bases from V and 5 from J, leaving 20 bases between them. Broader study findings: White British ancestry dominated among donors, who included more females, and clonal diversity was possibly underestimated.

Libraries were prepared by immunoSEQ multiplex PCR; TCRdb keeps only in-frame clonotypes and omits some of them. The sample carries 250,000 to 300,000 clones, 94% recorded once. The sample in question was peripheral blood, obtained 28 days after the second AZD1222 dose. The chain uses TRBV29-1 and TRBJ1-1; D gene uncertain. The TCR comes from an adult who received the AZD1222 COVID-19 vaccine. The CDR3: CSALSTGYQTEAFF. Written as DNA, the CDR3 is TGCAGCGCCCTATCGACGGGGTATCAAACTGAAGCTTTCTTT.